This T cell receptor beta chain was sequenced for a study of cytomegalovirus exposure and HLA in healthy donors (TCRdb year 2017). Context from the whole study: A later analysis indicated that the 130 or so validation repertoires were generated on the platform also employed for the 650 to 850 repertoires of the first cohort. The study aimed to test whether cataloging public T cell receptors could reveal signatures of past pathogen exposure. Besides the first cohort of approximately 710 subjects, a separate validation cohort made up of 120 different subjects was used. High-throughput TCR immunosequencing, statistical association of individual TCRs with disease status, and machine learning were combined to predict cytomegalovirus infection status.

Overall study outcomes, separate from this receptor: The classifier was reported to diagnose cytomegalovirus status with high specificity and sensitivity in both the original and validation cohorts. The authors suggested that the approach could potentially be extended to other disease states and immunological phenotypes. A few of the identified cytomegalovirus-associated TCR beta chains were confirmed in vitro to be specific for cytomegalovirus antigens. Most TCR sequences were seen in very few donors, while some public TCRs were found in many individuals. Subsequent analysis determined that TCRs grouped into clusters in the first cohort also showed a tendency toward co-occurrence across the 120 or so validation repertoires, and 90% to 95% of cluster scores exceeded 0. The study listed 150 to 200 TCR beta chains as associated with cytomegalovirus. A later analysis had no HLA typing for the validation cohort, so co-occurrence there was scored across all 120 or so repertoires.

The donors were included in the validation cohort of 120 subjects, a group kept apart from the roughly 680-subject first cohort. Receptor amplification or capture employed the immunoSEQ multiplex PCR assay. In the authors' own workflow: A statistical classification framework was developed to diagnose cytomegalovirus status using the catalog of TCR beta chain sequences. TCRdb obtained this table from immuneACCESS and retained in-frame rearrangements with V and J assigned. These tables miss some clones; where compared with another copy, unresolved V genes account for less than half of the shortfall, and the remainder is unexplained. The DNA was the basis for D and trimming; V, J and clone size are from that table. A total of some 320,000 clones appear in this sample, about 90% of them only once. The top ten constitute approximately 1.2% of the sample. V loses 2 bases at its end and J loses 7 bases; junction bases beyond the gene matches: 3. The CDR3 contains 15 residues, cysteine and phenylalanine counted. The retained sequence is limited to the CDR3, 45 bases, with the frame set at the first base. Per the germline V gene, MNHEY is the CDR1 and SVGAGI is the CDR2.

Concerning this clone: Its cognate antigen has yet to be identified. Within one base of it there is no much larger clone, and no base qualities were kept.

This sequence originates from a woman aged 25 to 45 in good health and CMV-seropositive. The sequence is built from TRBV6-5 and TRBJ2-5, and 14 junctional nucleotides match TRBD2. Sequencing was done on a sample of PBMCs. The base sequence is TGTGCCAGCAGTTACGGGACTAGCGGGAGCGGGACCCAGTACTTC. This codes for CASSYGTSGSGTQYF.